This T cell receptor beta chain was sequenced in a study of T-cell reconstitution after alpha-beta-depleted transplantation in children. The study's findings and limits: Where alpha-beta T cells came from about two months after transplant was reportedly several hundred expanded graft clones. For some patients, TCRbeta diversity was high at day 60 because of recipient T cells and thymic progenitors that survived. The main origin of T-cell counts and diversity one year after transplant was newly produced T cells.

Germline assignment: CDR1 SGHKS and CDR2 YYEKEE (reference sequence). V shed 4 bases and J 4 bases; nucleotides not matched to a gene: 5. The CDR3 is made up of 16 amino acids. Preparation of the TCRbeta library was carried out with unique molecular identifiers. TCRdb itself ran the PCR reads through MiXCR, one entry per CDR3 protein. The sample includes approximately 490,000 distinct CDR3 sequences, about 10% of them seen just once. The sample holds a few counts of this clonotype. Its target is not known. This sequence was found in a child aged 2-15 years with inherited bone marrow failure, due to receive a stem cell transplant. The genes are TRBV5-5 and TRBJ2-2, with TRBD2 matching over 12 bases. Sequenced here: PBMCs, sampled before TCRalphabeta/CD19-depleted stem cell transplant. CDR3 sequence reads: CASSPWTSGITGELFF. The CDR3 nucleotides are TGTGCCAGCAGCCCATGGACTAGCGGGATCACCGGGGAGCTGTTTTTT.